This T cell receptor (beta chain) was captured by sequencing in a study of CD8+CD57+ T cells in acquired aplastic anemia. Study-level findings and limits: Patients and controls shared twenty-nine CD8+ CDR3 sequences, highly expressed in patients.

The authors sequenced patients whose flow cytometry had shown CD8+CD57+ cell expansion. Both TCR beta VDJ combination and CDR3 sequence profiling were carried out. Genomic DNA was the template for this profiling. TCRdb re-analysed the reads in MiXCR, keeping a single row per CDR3 protein. The sample records 150,000 to 200,000 distinct CDR3 sequences, 48% being singletons. This clonotype occurred once. Its target is not known. Trimming shortened V by 2 bases and J by 10 bases, and 12 bases separated the two germline ends. Germline CDR1 reads SGHTA; CDR2 reads FQGNSA. This CDR3 has 14 amino acids. Sequenced sample: sorted CD4+, CD8+, or CD8+CD57+ T cells (not recorded which) from PBMCs. The origin of this receptor is a human donor with aplastic anemia. This chain uses TRBV7-2 with TRBJ1-6, with no clear D. The CDR3, as DNA: TGTGCCAGCAGCTTACCCGATAGCGGGTCACCCCTCCACTTT. Translation gives CASSLPDSGSPLHF.